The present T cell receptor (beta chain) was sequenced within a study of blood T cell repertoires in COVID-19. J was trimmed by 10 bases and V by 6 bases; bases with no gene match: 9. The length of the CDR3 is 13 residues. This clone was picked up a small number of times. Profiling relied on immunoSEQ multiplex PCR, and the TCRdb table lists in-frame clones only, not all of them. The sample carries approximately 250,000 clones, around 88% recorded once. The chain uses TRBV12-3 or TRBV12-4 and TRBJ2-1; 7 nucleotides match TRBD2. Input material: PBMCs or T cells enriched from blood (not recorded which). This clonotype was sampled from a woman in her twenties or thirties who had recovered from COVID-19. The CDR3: CASRLYGGGEQFF. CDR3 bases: TGTGCCAGCAGACTCTACGGGGGAGGGGAGCAGTTCTTC.